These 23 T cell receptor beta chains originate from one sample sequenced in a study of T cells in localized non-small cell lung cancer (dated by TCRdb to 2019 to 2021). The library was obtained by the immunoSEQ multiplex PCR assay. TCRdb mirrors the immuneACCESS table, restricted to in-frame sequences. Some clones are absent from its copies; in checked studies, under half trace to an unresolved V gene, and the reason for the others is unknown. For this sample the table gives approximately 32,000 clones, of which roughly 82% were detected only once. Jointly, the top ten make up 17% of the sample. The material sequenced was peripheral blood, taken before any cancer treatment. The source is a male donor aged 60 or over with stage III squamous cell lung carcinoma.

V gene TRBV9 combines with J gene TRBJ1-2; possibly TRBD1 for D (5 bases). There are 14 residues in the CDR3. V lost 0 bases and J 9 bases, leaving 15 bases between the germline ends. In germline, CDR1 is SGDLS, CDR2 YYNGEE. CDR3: CASSVEGVLKSYTF. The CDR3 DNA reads TGTGCCAGCAGCGTAGAAGGGGTCTTAAAAAGCTACACCTTC.

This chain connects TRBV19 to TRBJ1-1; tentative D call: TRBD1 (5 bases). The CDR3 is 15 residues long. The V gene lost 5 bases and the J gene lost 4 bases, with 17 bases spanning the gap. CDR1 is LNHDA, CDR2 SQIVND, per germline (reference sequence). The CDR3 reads CASSLPAGQGTEAFF. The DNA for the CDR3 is TGTGCCAGTAGTCTCCCGGCAGGCCAGGGCACTGAAGCTTTCTTT.

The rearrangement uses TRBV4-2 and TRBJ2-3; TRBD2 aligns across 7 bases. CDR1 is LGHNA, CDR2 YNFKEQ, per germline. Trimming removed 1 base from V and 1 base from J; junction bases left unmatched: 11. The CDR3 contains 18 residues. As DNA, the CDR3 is TGTGCCAGCAGCCAAGGTGAAATACGGGGGAGGGGCACAGATACGCAGTATTTT. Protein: CASSQGEIRGRGTDTQYF.

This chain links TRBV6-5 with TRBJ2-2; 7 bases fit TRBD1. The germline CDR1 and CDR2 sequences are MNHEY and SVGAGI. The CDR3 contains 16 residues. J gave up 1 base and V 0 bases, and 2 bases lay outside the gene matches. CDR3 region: CASSYSWTGNTGELFF. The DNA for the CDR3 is TGTGCCAGCAGTTACTCTTGGACAGGGAACACCGGGGAGCTGTTTTTT.

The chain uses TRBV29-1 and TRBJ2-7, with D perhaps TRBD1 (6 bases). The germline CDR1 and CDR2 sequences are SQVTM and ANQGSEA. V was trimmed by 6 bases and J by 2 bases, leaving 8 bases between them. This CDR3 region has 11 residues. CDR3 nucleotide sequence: TGCAGCGTCCGGGACACCTACGAGCAGTACTTC. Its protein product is CSVRDTYEQYF.

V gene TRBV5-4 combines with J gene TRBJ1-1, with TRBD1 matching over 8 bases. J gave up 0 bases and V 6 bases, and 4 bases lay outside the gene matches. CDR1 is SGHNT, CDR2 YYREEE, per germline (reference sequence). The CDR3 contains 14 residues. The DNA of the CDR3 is TGTGCCAGCACCCCGGGACAGGTGAACACTGAAGCTTTCTTT. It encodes CASTPGQVNTEAFF. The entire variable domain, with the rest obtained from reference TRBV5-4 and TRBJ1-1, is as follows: ETGVTQSPTHLIKTRGQQVTLRCSSQSGHNTVSWYQQALGQGPQFIFQYYREEENGRGNFPPRFSGLQFPNYSSELNVNALELDDSALYLCASTPGQVNTEAFFGQGTRLTVV.

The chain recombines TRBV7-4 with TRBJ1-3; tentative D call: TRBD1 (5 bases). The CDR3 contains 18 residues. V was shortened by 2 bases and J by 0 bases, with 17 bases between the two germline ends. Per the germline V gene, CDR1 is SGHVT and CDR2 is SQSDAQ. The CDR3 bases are TGTGCCAGCAGCTTAAAGGCCCGGGGCCCGAGCTCTGGAAACACCATATATTTT. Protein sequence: CASSLKARGPSSGNTIYF.

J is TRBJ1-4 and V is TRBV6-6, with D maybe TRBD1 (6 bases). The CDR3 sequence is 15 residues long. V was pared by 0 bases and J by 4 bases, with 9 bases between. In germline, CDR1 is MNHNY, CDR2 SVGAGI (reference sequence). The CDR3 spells CASSYSRGYNEKLFF. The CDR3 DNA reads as TGTGCCAGCAGTTACTCGAGGGGGTATAATGAAAAACTGTTTTTT.

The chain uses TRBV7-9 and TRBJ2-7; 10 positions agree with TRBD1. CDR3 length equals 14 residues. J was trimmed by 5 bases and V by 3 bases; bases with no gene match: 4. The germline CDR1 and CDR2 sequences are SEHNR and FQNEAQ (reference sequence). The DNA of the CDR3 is TGTGCCAGCAGCTTCCGGGACAGGGGTAACGAGCAGTACTTC. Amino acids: CASSFRDRGNEQYF.

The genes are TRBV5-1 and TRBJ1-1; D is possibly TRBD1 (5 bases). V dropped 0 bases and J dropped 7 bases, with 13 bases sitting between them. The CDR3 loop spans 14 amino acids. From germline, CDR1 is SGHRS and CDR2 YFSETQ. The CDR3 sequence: CASSLGGAGDEAFF. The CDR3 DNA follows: TGCGCCAGCAGCTTGGGCGGGGCGGGGGATGAAGCTTTCTTT.

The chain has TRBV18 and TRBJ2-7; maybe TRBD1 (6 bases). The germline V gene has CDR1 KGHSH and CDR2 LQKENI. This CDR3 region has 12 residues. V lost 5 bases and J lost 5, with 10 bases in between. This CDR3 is CASSTGFDEQYF. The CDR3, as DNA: TGTGCCAGCTCAACAGGGTTCGACGAGCAGTACTTC.

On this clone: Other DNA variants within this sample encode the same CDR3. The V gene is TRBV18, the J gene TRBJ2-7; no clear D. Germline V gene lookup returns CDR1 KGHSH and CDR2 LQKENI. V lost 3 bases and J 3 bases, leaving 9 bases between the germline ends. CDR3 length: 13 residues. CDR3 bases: TGTGCCAGCTCACCCCCGGGTCTCTACGAGCAGTACTTC. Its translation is CASSPPGLYEQYF.

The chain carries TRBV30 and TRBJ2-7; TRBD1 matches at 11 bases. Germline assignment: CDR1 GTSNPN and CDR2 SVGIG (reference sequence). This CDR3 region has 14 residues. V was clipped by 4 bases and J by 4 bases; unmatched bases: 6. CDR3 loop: CAWNGQGARYEQYF. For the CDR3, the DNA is TGTGCCTGGAATGGACAGGGGGCTCGGTACGAGCAGTACTTC.

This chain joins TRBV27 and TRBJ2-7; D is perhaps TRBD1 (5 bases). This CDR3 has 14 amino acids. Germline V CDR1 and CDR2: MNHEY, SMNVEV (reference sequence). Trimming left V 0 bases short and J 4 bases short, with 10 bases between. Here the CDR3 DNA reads TGTGCCAGCAGTTTATCCCGACAGTCTTACGAGCAGTACTTC. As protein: CASSLSRQSYEQYF.

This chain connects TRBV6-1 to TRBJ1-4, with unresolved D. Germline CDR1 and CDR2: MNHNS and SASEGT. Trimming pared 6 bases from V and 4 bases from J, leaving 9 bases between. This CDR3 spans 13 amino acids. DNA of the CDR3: TGTGCCAGCAGCCCGGTCTTTAATGAAAAACTGTTTTTT. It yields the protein CASSPVFNEKLFF.

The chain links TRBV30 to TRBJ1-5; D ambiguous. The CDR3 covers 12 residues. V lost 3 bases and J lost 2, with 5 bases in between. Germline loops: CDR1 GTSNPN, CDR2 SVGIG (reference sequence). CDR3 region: CAWSGRNQPQHF. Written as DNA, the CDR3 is TGTGCCTGGAGCGGGCGCAATCAGCCCCAGCATTTT.

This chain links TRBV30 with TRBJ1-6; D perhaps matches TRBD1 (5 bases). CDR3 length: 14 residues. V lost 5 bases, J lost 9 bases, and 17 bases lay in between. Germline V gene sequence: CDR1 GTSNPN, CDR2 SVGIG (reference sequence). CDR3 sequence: CAWSYQSGGSPLHF. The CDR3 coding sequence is TGTGCCTGGTCCTACCAAAGCGGGGGTTCACCCCTCCACTTT.

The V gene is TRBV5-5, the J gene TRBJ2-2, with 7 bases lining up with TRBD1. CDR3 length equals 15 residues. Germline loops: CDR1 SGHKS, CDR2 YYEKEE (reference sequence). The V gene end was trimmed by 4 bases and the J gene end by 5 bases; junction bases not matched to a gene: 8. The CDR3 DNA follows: TGTGCCAGCAGCCTCCGACAGGGCAGGACCGGGGAGCTGTTTTTT. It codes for CASSLRQGRTGELFF.

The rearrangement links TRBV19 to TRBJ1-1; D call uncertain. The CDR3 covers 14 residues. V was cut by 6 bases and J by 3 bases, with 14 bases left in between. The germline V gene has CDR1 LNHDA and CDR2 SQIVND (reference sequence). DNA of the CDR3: TGTGCCAGTAGCTACCTCGGACGGGACACTGAAGCTTTCTTT. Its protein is CASSYLGRDTEAFF.

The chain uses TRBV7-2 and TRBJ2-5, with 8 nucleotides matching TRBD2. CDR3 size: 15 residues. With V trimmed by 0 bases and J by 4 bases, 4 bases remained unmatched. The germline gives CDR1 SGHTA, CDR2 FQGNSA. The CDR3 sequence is CASSLARLAGETQYF. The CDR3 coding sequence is TGTGCCAGCAGCTTAGCGCGCCTAGCGGGAGAGACCCAGTACTTC.

Written as DNA, the CDR3 is TGCGCCAGCAGCTCAGGGCCGGGACTTGGGACTGAAGCTTTCTTT. This sequence encodes CASSSGPGLGTEAFF. The chain employs TRBV5-1 and TRBJ1-1, with D perhaps matching TRBD1 (5 bases). Looked up from germline, CDR1 is SGHRS and CDR2 is YFSETQ. The V end lost 3 bases, the J end lost 5 bases, and 17 bases lay between the germline ends. The length of the CDR3 is 15 residues.

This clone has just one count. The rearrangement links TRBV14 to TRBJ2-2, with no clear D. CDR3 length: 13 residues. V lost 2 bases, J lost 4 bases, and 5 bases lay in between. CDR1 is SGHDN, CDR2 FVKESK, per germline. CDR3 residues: CASSQLFTGELFF. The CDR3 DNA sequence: TGTGCCAGCAGCCAATTATTCACCGGGGAGCTGTTTTTT.

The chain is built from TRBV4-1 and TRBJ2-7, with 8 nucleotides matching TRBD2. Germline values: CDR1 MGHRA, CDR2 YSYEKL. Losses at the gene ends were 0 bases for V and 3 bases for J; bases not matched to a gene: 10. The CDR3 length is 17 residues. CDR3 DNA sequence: TGCGCCAGCAGCCAAGATCGGGCTAGCGGGCGGATCTACGAGCAGTACTTC. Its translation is CASSQDRASGRIYEQYF.